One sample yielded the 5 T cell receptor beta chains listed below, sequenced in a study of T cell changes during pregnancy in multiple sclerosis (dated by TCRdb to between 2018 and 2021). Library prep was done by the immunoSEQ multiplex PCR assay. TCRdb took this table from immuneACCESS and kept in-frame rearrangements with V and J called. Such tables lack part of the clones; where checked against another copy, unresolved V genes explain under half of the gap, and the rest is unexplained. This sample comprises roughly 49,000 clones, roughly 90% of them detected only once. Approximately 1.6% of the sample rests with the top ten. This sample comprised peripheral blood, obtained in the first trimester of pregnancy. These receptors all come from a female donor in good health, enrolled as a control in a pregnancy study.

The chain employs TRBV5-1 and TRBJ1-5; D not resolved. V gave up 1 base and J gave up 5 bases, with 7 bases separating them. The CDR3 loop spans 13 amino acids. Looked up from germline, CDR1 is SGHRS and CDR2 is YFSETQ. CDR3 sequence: CASSLFSDQPQHF. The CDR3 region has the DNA TGCGCCAGCAGCTTGTTCAGCGATCAGCCCCAGCATTTT.

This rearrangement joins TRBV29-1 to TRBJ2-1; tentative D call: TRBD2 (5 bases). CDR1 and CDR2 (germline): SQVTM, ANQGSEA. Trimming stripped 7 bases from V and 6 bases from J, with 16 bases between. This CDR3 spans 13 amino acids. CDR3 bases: TGCAGCGGGGGAGCCCAGGCGGGCAATGAGCAGTTCTTC. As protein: CSGGAQAGNEQFF.

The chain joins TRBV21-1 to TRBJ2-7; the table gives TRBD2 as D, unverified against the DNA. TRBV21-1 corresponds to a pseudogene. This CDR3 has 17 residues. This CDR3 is CASSKGKDGGMSDEQYF. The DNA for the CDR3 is TGTGCCAGCAGCAAAGGGAAGGATGGAGGAATGTCTGACGAGCAGTACTTC.

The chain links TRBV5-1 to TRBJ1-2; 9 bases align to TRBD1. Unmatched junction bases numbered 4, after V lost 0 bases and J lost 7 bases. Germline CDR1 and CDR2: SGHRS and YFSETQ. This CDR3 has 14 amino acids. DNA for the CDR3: TGCGCCAGCAGCTTGGCCGGGACAGGGACTGGCTACACCTTC. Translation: CASSLAGTGTGYTF.

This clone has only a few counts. CDR3 protein: CASSNRDRAHQPQHF. The DNA of the CDR3 is TGTGCCAGCAGCAACAGGGACAGGGCCCATCAGCCCCAGCATTTT. V and J are TRBV21-1 and TRBJ1-5; the table calls TRBD1, which could not be checked here. TRBV21-1 is a pseudogene. CDR3 size: 15 residues.